Listed here are 9 T cell receptor beta chains from one sample, sequenced in a study of blood T cell repertoires in COVID-19. The method was immunoSEQ multiplex PCR; TCRdb's version includes in-frame clones alone and lacks a portion of them. The sample holds 150,000 to 200,000 clones; 92% are singletons and the top ten take nearly 5%. The source material was peripheral blood. The receptor set was obtained from a man aged 25 to 40 with COVID-19, enrolled during active disease.

The chain employs TRBV5-5 and TRBJ2-7, with D unresolved. Germline CDR1 SGHKS, CDR2 YYEKEE (reference sequence). This CDR3 is built from 13 residues. V lost 3 bases and J lost 2, with 9 bases in between. CDR3 DNA: TGTGCCAGCAGCTCCTCAGATACCTACGAGCAGTACTTC. Translated: CASSSSDTYEQYF. Filled out from reference TRBV5-5 and TRBJ2-7, the complete variable domain reads DAGVTQSPTHLIKTRGQQVTLRCSPISGHKSVSWYQQVLGQGPQFIFQYYEKEERGRGNFPDRFSARQFPNYSSELNVNALLLGDSALYLCASSSSDTYEQYFGPGTRLTVT.

The chain has TRBV6-6 and TRBJ1-4; no clear D gene. This CDR3 has 11 residues. Trimming shortened V by 7 bases and J by 5 bases, and 5 bases separated the two germline ends. Germline values: CDR1 MNHNY, CDR2 SVGAGI (reference sequence). CDR3 sequence: CASTGNEKLFF. The CDR3 DNA follows: TGTGCCAGCACGGGAAATGAAAAACTGTTTTTT.

The V and J genes are TRBV30 and TRBJ1-1; D uncertain. The V and J ends lost 2 bases and 11 bases respectively, with 18 bases between them. The CDR3 runs to 13 residues. In germline, CDR1 is GTSNPN, CDR2 SVGIG (reference sequence). This chain's CDR3 is CAWSPERDREAFF. CDR3 sequence (DNA): TGTGCCTGGAGTCCGGAAAGGGATCGGGAGGCTTTCTTT.

This chain links TRBV30 with TRBJ2-5; no reliable D call. The V and J ends lost 0 bases and 1 base respectively, with 6 bases between them. CDR3 length: 13 residues. Germline CDR1 reads GTSNPN; CDR2 reads SVGIG (reference sequence). The CDR3 region is CAWSVNSQETQYF. CDR3 in DNA: TGTGCCTGGAGTGTAAACAGCCAAGAGACCCAGTACTTC. Full variable domain (missing parts from reference TRBV30 and TRBJ2-5): SQTIHQWPATLVQPVGSPLSLECTVEGTSNPNLYWYRQAAGRGLQLLFYSVGIGQISSEVPQNLSASRPQDRQFILSSKKLLLSDSGFYLCAWSVNSQETQYFGPGTRLLVL.

CDR3 nucleotides: TGTGCCAGCAGCCAAGCAGGATTCTATAGGGGACTCGAAGAGACCCAGTACTTC. Translated, it gives CASSQAGFYRGLEETQYF. The rearrangement links TRBV4-2 to TRBJ2-5; D might be TRBD2 (6 bases). This CDR3 is 18 amino acids long. With 1 base removed from V and 3 bases from J, the gap between germline ends came to 21 bases. CDR1 and CDR2 from the germline V gene are LGHNA and YNFKEQ.

The chain links TRBV5-1 to TRBJ2-5; a possible D gene is TRBD2 (6 bases). Trimming pared 4 bases from V and 10 bases from J, leaving 14 bases between. The germline CDR1 and CDR2 sequences are SGHRS and YFSETQ. This CDR3 has 12 amino acids. CDR3: CASSDGGVGQYF. CDR3 sequence (DNA): TGCGCCAGCAGCGATGGAGGGGTCGGCCAGTACTTC.

This clone was observed once. The chain links TRBV24-1 to TRBJ2-1, with 7 positions matching TRBD2. The CDR3 has 14 residues. V dropped 4 bases and J dropped 1; count of bases not matched to a gene: 0. Germline V lookup: CDR1 KGHDR, CDR2 SFDVKD. This CDR3 reads CATSDGRSYNEQFF. The CDR3, as DNA: TGTGCCACCAGTGACGGGAGGTCCTACAATGAGCAGTTCTTC.

CDR3 region: CASSYSVGGGAYEQYF. The CDR3 DNA reads TGTGCCAGCAGTTACTCAGTGGGAGGGGGGGCCTACGAGCAGTACTTC. V is TRBV6-5 and J is TRBJ2-7; D possibly corresponds to TRBD2 (7 bases). Trimming stripped 0 bases from V and 2 bases from J, with 14 bases between. The CDR3 covers 16 residues. The germline V gene encodes CDR1 MNHEY and CDR2 SVGAGI.

In this sample, this clone turned up once. Mismatch with germline at one junction end may stem from a read error. This sequence joins TRBV12-3 or TRBV12-4 and TRBJ1-1; D unresolved. The CDR3 consists of 12 residues. CDR3 DNA sequence: TGTGCCAGCAGTTTGTTCCCCCAAGAAGCTCTCTTT. Its translation is CASSLFPQEALF.